These 32 T cell receptor beta chains share one sample of origin, sequenced in a study of tumor-infiltrating lymphocytes in primary liver carcinoma (dated by TCRdb to 2017 to 2019). Without any cell sorting, total RNA and DNA were extracted together from approximately 22-30 mg of bulk tissue using the AllPrep DNA/RNA mini kit. The instrument given in TCRdb is Illumina HiSeq 2500. TCRbeta-specific cDNA was reverse-transcribed from approximately 460 ng total RNA using a constant-region primer and ProtoScript II reverse transcriptase. Construction of the TCRbeta libraries relied on three nested rounds of multiplex PCR, following a slightly modified ARM-PCR procedure. Multiplex TRBV1-TRBV30 forward primers and a Cbeta reverse primer were used in the first two PCR rounds, each of which was run for 10 cycles. The public reads were reanalyzed by TCRdb: fastp trimming at Q25, MiXCR alignment, in-frame beta chains only. When rows share a CDR3 protein, they turn into one entry using the most common DNA and genes. Here the sample has about 48,000 distinct CDR3 sequences; about 80% occur a single time. The biggest ten clones account for approximately 30% of the sample.

Material for sequencing was liver tumor tissue from sampling region 3. The cell subset or site label corresponds to: tumor region T3, left-lateral pole. The source is a middle-aged man with primary liver carcinoma and hepatitis B virus infection.

On this clonotype: Germline and junction disagree at one end, which may indicate a read error. This rearrangement joins TRBV5-4 to TRBJ2-3, with 7 bases lining up with TRBD2. There are 14 residues in the CDR3. Germline values: CDR1 SGHNT, CDR2 YYREEE (reference sequence). The CDR3 DNA reads TGTGCCAGCAGCCTGGAACTAGCGACAGATACGCATTATTTT. Its translation is CASSLELATDTHYF. The full variable domain, completed using reference TRBV5-4 and TRBJ2-3, is ETGVTQSPTHLIKTRGQQVTLRCSSQSGHNTVSWYQQALGQGPQFIFQYYREEENGRGNFPPRFSGLQFPNYSSELNVNALELDDSALYLCASSLELATDTHYFGPGTRLTVL.

About this clonotype itself: Given the absence of the conserved phenylalanine or tryptophan at the CDR3 end, a read error is likely. The chain carries TRBV30 and TRBJ1-1; possible D gene TRBD1, 5 bases. Germline lookup yields CDR1 GTSNPN and CDR2 SVGIG (reference sequence). The CDR3 is made up of 13 amino acids. Trimming cost V 6 bases and J 3 bases, with 14 bases left between them. CDR3 loop: CACRRGSDTEAFS. The DNA of the CDR3 is TGTGCCTGCAGAAGGGGTTCGGACACTGAAGCTTTCTCT.

This rearrangement joins TRBV7-2 to TRBJ1-4, with no clear D. Germline V gives CDR1 SGHTA, CDR2 FQGNSA. This CDR3 comprises 16 residues. Trimming left V 4 bases short and J 3 bases short, with 15 bases between. CDR3 sequence: CASSSGRLTANEKLFF. The CDR3 region has the DNA TGTGCCAGCAGCTCCGGACGTCTGACCGCTAATGAAAAACTGTTTTTT.

In the case of this clonotype: Being one base from a much bigger clone, this may be a read error. The genes are TRBV28 and TRBJ1-4; a weak D match, TRBD1 (5 bases). V was shortened by 7 bases and J by 1 base, with 10 bases between the two germline ends. In germline, CDR1 is MDHEN, CDR2 SYDVKM. The CDR3 covers 14 residues. The CDR3 region has the DNA TGTGCCAGCACTTTTGGGGGAACTAATGAAAAACTGTTTTTT. Translating gives CASTFGGTNEKLFF.

With respect to this clonotype: A junction boundary mismatches the germline segment, possibly from a read error. The CDR3 DNA reads TGTGCCAACTCATTCCGGACAGTTACCAGGGCCGACACCGGGGAGCTGTTTTTT. It is translated as CANSFRTVTRADTGELFF. The chain uses TRBV18 and TRBJ2-2, with a weak D call TRBD1 (6 bases). Germline CDR1 is KGHSH and CDR2 is LQKENI. The CDR3 loop spans 18 amino acids.

Many counts were recorded for this clonotype. V is TRBV4-1 and J is TRBJ2-3; 7 bases line up with TRBD2. This CDR3 region has 16 residues. CDR1 MGHRA and CDR2 YSYEKL come from the germline V gene. The junction had 8 bases not matched to a gene; V was cut back by 4 bases and J by 1 base. The CDR3 sequence: CASSRSWSGGTDTQYF. For the CDR3, the DNA is TGCGCCAGCAGCCGGAGTTGGAGCGGGGGCACAGATACGCAGTATTTT.

About this clonotype: An end of the junction does not agree with germline; a read error may underlie this. This rearrangement joins TRBV4-1 to TRBJ2-7; 7 positions match TRBD2. The CDR3 totals 16 residues. CDR1 is MGHRA and CDR2 is YSYEKL in the germline V gene. The chain's CDR3 is CASRHQWGGGSYEQYF. In DNA form, the CDR3 reads TGCGCGAGCAGACACCAATGGGGCGGGGGATCCTACGAGCAGTACTTC.

As for this clonotype: A junction boundary mismatches the germline segment, possibly from a read error. The chain joins TRBV28 to TRBJ2-7; a weak D match, TRBD1 (5 bases). Germline assignment: CDR1 MDHEN and CDR2 SYDVKM. The CDR3 length is 14 residues. Here the CDR3 DNA reads TGTGCCAGCAGTCCAATTCAGGGTAGATACGAGCATTACTTC. It yields the protein CASSPIQGRYEHYF.

This clonotype was counted between two and nine times. The chain has TRBV28 and TRBJ1-1; TRBD1 might be the D (5 bases). Deletions cut 11 bases from V and 1 base from J, with 14 bases between. Germline V gene lookup returns CDR1 MDHEN and CDR2 SYDVKM. This CDR3 is built from 13 residues. CDR3 bases: TGTGCCGGCATGGCCGGGGGGAACACTGAAGCTTTCTTT. Translated: CAGMAGGNTEAFF.

Ten or more counts support this clonotype. V is TRBV4-1 and J is TRBJ1-4; TRBD1 matches 7 bases. The CDR3 is 15 residues long. The V gene end was trimmed by 4 bases and the J gene end by 7 bases; junction bases not matched to a gene: 9. CDR1 and CDR2 from the germline V gene are MGHRA and YSYEKL. The CDR3 region has the DNA TGCGCCAGCAGCCCCCCTGGCCGGGACAGTGAAAAACTGTTTTTT. Its protein product is CASSPPGRDSEKLFF.

In this sample, this clonotype turned up many times. This chain connects TRBV7-9 to TRBJ2-1, with D possibly being TRBD2 (5 bases). The V gene's germline CDR1 is SEHNR and CDR2 FQNEAQ (reference sequence). Trimming took 5 bases from V and 6 from J, leaving 8 bases between them. This CDR3 has 12 amino acids. The CDR3 nucleotides read TGTGCCAGCAGCACTACTAGCAATGAGCAGTTCTTC. This translates into CASSTTSNEQFF. The entire variable domain, with the rest obtained from reference TRBV7-9 and TRBJ2-1, is as follows: DTGVSQNPRHKITKRGQNVTFRCDPISEHNRLYWYRQTLGQGPEFLTYFQNEAQLEKSRLLSDRFSAERPKGSFSTLEIQRTEQGDSAMYLCASSTTSNEQFFGPGTRLTVL.

In the case of this clonotype: Germline and junction disagree at one end, which may indicate a read error. This sequence joins TRBV29-1 and TRBJ2-3; 9 bases match TRBD2. The CDR3 has 14 residues. CDR1 SQVTM and CDR2 ANQGSEA come from the germline V gene. CDR3 in DNA: TGTAGCGTCGCTCCTAGCGGGGACACATATACGCAGTATTTT. This gives the protein CSVAPSGDTYTQYF.

The chain carries TRBV20-1 and TRBJ2-1; 11 bases line up with TRBD2. The CDR3 is 17 residues long. V shed 0 bases and J 3 bases; nucleotides not matched to a gene: 7. Germline CDR1 and CDR2: DFQATT and SNEGSKA (reference sequence). The CDR3 nucleotides are TGCAGTGCTAGAGAATTAGCGGGAGGGGTTCTCTACAATGAGCAGTTCTTC. Translated, it gives CSARELAGGVLYNEQFF.

The chain is built from TRBV12-3 or TRBV12-4 and TRBJ1-1; D gene uncertain. V gave up 5 bases and J gave up 5 bases, with 12 bases separating them. The CDR3 runs to 13 residues. CDR3 residues: CASSRGKTTEAFF. The CDR3 nucleotides read TGTGCCAGCAGTCGAGGAAAGACAACTGAAGCTTTCTTT.

This clonotype was detected only a few times. This clone may be a read error of a much larger clone one base away. The rearrangement joins TRBV13 to TRBJ2-5; either TRBD1 or TRBD2 may fit D (5 bases each). Germline CDR1 reads PRHDT; CDR2 reads FYEKMQ (reference sequence). The CDR3 sequence is 14 residues long. CDR3 coding DNA: TGTGCCAGCAGCGCCGGGACCCTGGGAGAGACCCGGTACTTC. Translated, it gives CASSAGTLGETRYF. Based on the CDR3 plus reference TRBV13 and TRBJ2-5, the full variable domain is AAGVIQSPRHLIKEKRETATLKCYPIPRHDTVYWYQQGPGQDPQFLISFYEKMQSDKGSIPDRFSAQQFSDYHSELNMSSLELGDSALYFCASSAGTLGETRYFGPGTRLLVL.

Worth noting for this clonotype: Without the conserved terminal phenylalanine or tryptophan, this CDR3 likely stems from a read error. The CDR3 region has the DNA TGTGCCAGCTCACCAGGGGACAGGGAAGAGACCCAGTACATA. Translating it yields CASSPGDREETQYI. The genes are TRBV18 and TRBJ2-5, with 9 nucleotides matching TRBD1. J was trimmed by 3 bases and V by 2 bases; bases with no gene match: 1. Germline assignment: CDR1 KGHSH and CDR2 LQKENI. There are 14 residues in the CDR3.

This clonotype occurred many times. V and J are TRBV12-3 or TRBV12-4 and TRBJ2-1; 7 bases match TRBD1. The CDR3 runs 15 residues. V shed 3 bases and J 2 bases; nucleotides not matched to a gene: 4. CDR3 sequence reads: CASSFRDSTYNEQFF. CDR3 sequence (DNA): TGTGCCAGCAGTTTCCGGGACAGCACCTACAATGAGCAGTTCTTC.

On this clonotype itself: A read error may produce the germline difference seen at one junction end. The chain couples TRBV29-1 to TRBJ2-1; TRBD2 matches at 10 bases. The V gene's germline CDR1 is SQVTM and CDR2 ANQGSEA. This CDR3 contains 14 residues. This CDR3 is CSAGASGRLNERFF. CDR3 bases: TGCAGCGCTGGGGCTAGCGGGAGATTGAATGAGCGGTTCTTC.

Of note for this clonotype: This may arise from a read error, as a much more abundant clone is one base away. The chain uses TRBV10-1 and TRBJ2-3; 7 bases line up with TRBD2. Germline V gives CDR1 WNHNN, CDR2 SYGVQD (reference sequence). This CDR3 contains 16 residues. J was trimmed by 4 bases and V by 2 bases; bases with no gene match: 9. The CDR3 DNA follows: TGCGCCAGCAGTGAGGGCAGCTGCGGGAGCCCAGATACGCAGTATTTT. This translates into CASSEGSCGSPDTQYF.

On this clonotype itself: The conserved closing phenylalanine or tryptophan is absent in this CDR3, likely reflecting a read error. This chain connects TRBV10-2 to TRBJ2-1; D tentatively fits TRBD1 or TRBD2 (6 bases each). This CDR3 region has 21 residues. V lost 2 bases and J lost 0, with 26 bases in between. The germline CDR1 and CDR2 sequences are WSHSY and SAAADI. Here the CDR3 DNA reads TGCGCCAGCAGTGAGCTTCTGGGACGGGAGAGAAGGGGGAGCTCCTACAATGAGCAGTTCTCC. Its protein is CASSELLGRERRGSSYNEQFS.

With regard to this clonotype: A junction end diverges from the germline sequence, so it may reflect a read error. V usage is TRBV10-3 and J usage is TRBJ2-1, with 7 bases fitting TRBD1. The CDR3 runs 14 residues. Germline V gene data show CDR1 as ENHRY and CDR2 as SYGVKD. CDR3: CAISDDRVGNEQFF. CDR3 DNA: TGTGCTATCAGTGATGACAGGGTAGGGAATGAGCAGTTCTTC.

On this clonotype itself: The conserved phenylalanine or tryptophan normally closing the CDR3 is absent here, so this likely arose from a read error. The chain carries TRBV4-1 and TRBJ1-1, with 7 nucleotides matching TRBD1. CDR3 size: 15 residues. Per germline, CDR1 MGHRA and CDR2 YSYEKL. CDR3 sequence: CASSQLRGGDTEAFY. CDR3 DNA: TGCGCCAGCAGCCAACTCAGGGGGGGTGACACTGAGGCTTTCTAT.

The gene calls are TRBV29-1 and TRBJ2-3; D may correspond to TRBD1 or TRBD2 (5 bases each). The V gene's germline CDR1 is SQVTM and CDR2 ANQGSEA. The CDR3 totals 13 residues. V was trimmed by 8 bases and J by 2 bases, leaving 14 bases between them. CDR3 loop: CSIRVGTTDTQYF. CDR3 bases: TGCAGCATTCGAGTGGGGACCACAGATACGCAGTATTTT.

To note about this clonotype: This is likely a read error, given that the CDR3 carries no conserved phenylalanine or tryptophan at its end. The chain recombines TRBV11-2 with TRBJ2-1, with 9 bases aligning to TRBD2. Germline-derived CDR1 and CDR2 are SGHAT and FQNNGV. CDR3 length: 16 amino acids. As DNA, the CDR3 is TGTGCCGGCAGCTTGGATATCGGACTAGCGATGGGTGAGCAGTTCCTC. Protein product: CAGSLDIGLAMGEQFL.

Turning to this clonotype: No conserved phenylalanine or tryptophan is present at the end of the CDR3, so a read error is the likely explanation. The chain couples TRBV12-3 or TRBV12-4 to TRBJ1-5; no definite D call. This CDR3 has 14 residues. CDR3 nucleotide sequence: TGTGGCAGCAGCCCCTTCCGGGTTGATCAGCCCCAGCATTAT. This translates into CGSSPFRVDQPQHY.

Comments on this clonotype: The junction does not match germline at one end; this may be a read error. This rearrangement joins TRBV11-2 to TRBJ2-3, with D tentatively TRBD1 (6 bases). The V gene's germline CDR1 is SGHAT and CDR2 FQNNGV. The CDR3 has 15 residues. The CDR3 DNA reads TGTGCCAGCAGTTTTGGACAGTTAAACACAGATACGCACTATTTT. It specifies CASSFGQLNTDTHYF.

With respect to this clonotype: At one of its ends the junction is not consistent with the germline gene, which may arise from a read error. The chain combines TRBV6-5 with TRBJ1-5; TRBD1 aligns across 7 bases. Germline values: CDR1 MNHEY, CDR2 SVGAGI. This CDR3 comprises 15 residues. CDR3 in DNA: TGTGCCAGCAGCCCGACAGGGCCTCCCAATCAGCCCCAGCACTTT. Translating it yields CASSPTGPPNQPQHF.

For this clonotype: At one boundary the junction diverges from the germline segment, which might be a read error. CDR3 coding DNA: TGTGCCAGCAGCTTACGCCTGGGTATAGGGCATCAGCCTCAGCATTTT. It is translated as CASSLRLGIGHQPQHF. This chain uses TRBV4-1 with TRBJ1-5; D call uncertain. Germline V gene lookup returns CDR1 MGHRA and CDR2 YSYEKL. The CDR3 totals 16 residues.

Note on this clonotype: A much larger clone lies one base from this, so it may be a read error. The chain is built from TRBV19 and TRBJ1-5; TRBD1 agrees at 7 bases. Losses at the gene ends were 10 bases for V and 7 bases for J; bases not matched to a gene: 10. This CDR3 comprises 13 residues. In germline, CDR1 is LNHDA, CDR2 SQIVND (reference sequence). This chain's CDR3 is CATQTGMGQPQHF. CDR3 DNA: TGTGCCACCCAGACAGGGATGGGGCAGCCCCAGCATTTT.

CDR3: CTGNRAESRSNTGELFF. In DNA, the CDR3 is TGTACCGGCAACCGGGCCGAGAGCCGGTCGAACACCGGGGAGCTGTTTTTT. This chain connects TRBV6-1 to TRBJ2-2; D ambiguous. Looked up from germline, CDR1 is MNHNS and CDR2 is SASEGT. The CDR3 consists of 17 residues.

Of note for this clonotype: Mismatch with germline at one junction end may stem from a read error. This chain uses TRBV10-3 with TRBJ2-2, with D perhaps being TRBD1 or TRBD2 (5 bases each). The CDR3 is 16 residues long. Per the germline V gene, CDR1 is ENHRY and CDR2 is SYGVKD. The CDR3 nucleotides are TGTGCCATCAGTCTCTCGCCCCGGGTGGACACCGGGGAACTGTTTTTT. This codes for CAISLSPRVDTGELFF.

As for this clonotype: One end of the junction is discordant with germline, which a read error may explain. This chain links TRBV12-3 or TRBV12-4 with TRBJ2-1; tentative D call: TRBD1 (7 bases). The CDR3 contains 18 residues. The DNA for the CDR3 is TGTGCCAGCAGTCCTAGGGGGCCGGGAGAAGGCTCCTATAATGAGCAGTTCTTC. Protein sequence: CASSPRGPGEGSYNEQFF.